Below, 5 T cell receptor beta chains from the same sample are listed, as sequenced in a study of T-cell reconstitution after alpha-beta-depleted transplantation in children. Preparation of the TCRbeta library involved a method that used unique molecular identifiers. Each CDR3 protein is one row after TCRdb ran MiXCR on the PCR reads. The table shows some 530,000 distinct CDR3 sequences, with under 15% occurring only once. Here the sequenced sample was PBMCs from the stem cell graft donor, taken from the stem cell graft. These TCRs come from a human donor who donated a stem cell graft to a child with combined immunodeficiency.

This chain connects TRBV11-2 to TRBJ2-5, with D perhaps TRBD1 (5 bases). There are 14 residues in the CDR3. Between the trimmed V and J ends, which lost 0 bases and 4 bases, there was a span of 9 bases. Germline assignment: CDR1 SGHAT and CDR2 FQNNGV. The CDR3 region has the DNA TGTGCCAGCAGCTTAGATGACCAGGGAGAGACCCAGTACTTC. Translated: CASSLDDQGETQYF. The entire variable domain, with the rest obtained from reference TRBV11-2 and TRBJ2-5, is as follows: EAGVAQSPRYKIIEKRQSVAFWCNPISGHATLYWYQQILGQGPKLLIQFQNNGVVDDSQLPKDRFSAERLKGVDSTLKIQPAKLEDSAVYLCASSLDDQGETQYFGPGTRLLVL.

This clonotype was recorded a few times. This chain uses TRBV29-1 with TRBJ1-2, with D perhaps matching TRBD1 (5 bases). Germline V gene sequence: CDR1 SQVTM, CDR2 ANQGSEA. The CDR3 consists of 12 residues. Trimming shortened V by 6 bases and J by 3 bases, and 11 bases separated the two germline ends. The CDR3 protein is CSVDGTDYGYTF. The CDR3 bases are TGCAGCGTGGACGGGACGGACTATGGCTACACCTTC.

This clonotype was seen at least ten times. This sequence joins TRBV4-2 and TRBJ2-3, with 9 bases matching TRBD2. The CDR3 sequence is 15 residues long. J gave up 2 bases and V 2 bases, and 2 bases lay outside the gene matches. CDR1 is LGHNA and CDR2 is YNFKEQ in the germline V gene. CDR3 protein: CASSQLAGITDTQYF. In nucleotides, the CDR3 is TGTGCCAGCAGCCAACTAGCGGGGATCACAGATACGCAGTATTTT.

The table lists this clonotype with a few counts. This chain connects TRBV6-5 to TRBJ2-7, with D unresolved. The V end lost 4 bases, the J end lost 1 base, and 8 bases lay between the germline ends. The CDR3 has 13 residues. Germline CDR1 and CDR2: MNHEY and SVGAGI. Here the CDR3 reads CASSFGMSYEQYF. CDR3 nucleotide sequence: TGTGCCAGCAGTTTTGGGATGTCCTACGAGCAGTACTTC.

This clonotype was counted only a few times. The chain has TRBV9 and TRBJ1-3, with D tentatively TRBD1 (5 bases). Germline V CDR1 and CDR2: SGDLS, YYNGEE. The ends were cut back, 2 bases at V and 4 bases at J, with 13 bases in the middle. The CDR3 loop spans 15 amino acids. The CDR3 reads CASSVGGTPGNTIYF. The CDR3 DNA follows: TGTGCCAGCAGCGTCGGGGGGACGCCCGGAAACACCATATATTTT.